This entry concerns a single TCR beta chain. Taking its sample share into account, this clonotype is medium-sized (0.01 to 0.1%). The target of this receptor is not known. Nothing much larger sits one base from this clone, and base qualities are not available. The data derive from a study of T cell repertoires in aging, cancer and after chemotherapy (dated by TCRdb to about 2019). In terms of the full investigation: The donors fell into six age groups ranging from 30 or younger to 70 or older, and each group had at least three individuals. Control TCR repertoires from healthy donors were recorded across several months to years, and re-sampling revealed clear clonal overlap. The full dataset contained about 10 million TCR reads. To examine immunoaging and T cell reconstitution after chemotherapy, the study profiled TCR beta repertoires in peripheral blood from healthy donors and cancer patients. Alongside under 100 healthy donors serving as a reference group, the cohort included 200 to 250 cancer patients, of whom some 90 had hematological cancers and 110 to 140 had solid cancers. Here is what the overall study found, with its caveats: According to the authors, the repertoire data do not allow conclusions to be drawn about immunological memory after chemotherapy. In both cancer cohorts, the median generation probability rose over the chemotherapy interval, which suggests that the repertoire was reconstituted through rebound thymic output. In healthy donors, the drop in TCR diversity with age came mainly from a loss of richness, whereas in cancer patients a loss of evenness also played a part. Compared with age-matched healthy donors, untreated patients with hematological or solid cancers had significantly lower TCR diversity and higher clonality in blood.

Rearranged TRB sequences spanning V, D and J segments were amplified by multiplex touch-down PCR using a mixed TRB-A/B primer pool. Illumina adapters and sample indices were added to the amplicons in two consecutive PCR reactions performed with Phusion HS II polymerase. The amplicons were purified from gel with the NucleoSpin Gel and PCR Clean-up kit and then assessed with Qubit and an Agilent 2100 Bioanalyzer. Sequencing of the libraries was done on an Illumina MiSeq with paired-end, single-indexed 600-cycle runs. In the paper's pipeline: MiXCR versions 2.12 and 3.0.5 were used to process TRB sequences. Each unique CDR3 nucleotide sequence counted as one clone, and only productive sequences with at least two reads were retained. Shannon diversity, evenness, clonality (one minus evenness), and alpha-parameterized diversity profiles from alpha 0 to 5 were included as repertoire metrics. The IGoR algorithm was used to compute generation probabilities of clones in paired pre- and post-chemotherapy samples. TCRdb handled the public reads itself, with Q25 trimming in fastp and clone calling in MiXCR, and kept productive beta chains. Rows are unified per CDR3 protein, each entry keeping the most common DNA and genes. The authors' filters were not applied to this entry. The sample table contains roughly 6,200 distinct CDR3 sequences; only one count was recorded for 25% to 30% of them. The ten largest account for around 3.9% of the sample.

TCR beta rearrangements were amplified from genomic DNA isolated from peripheral blood, not from sorted cells or RNA. Via the germline V gene (reference sequence), CDR1 is LNHDA and CDR2 SQIVND. V and J are truncated by 1 base and 3 bases respectively, leaving an intervening sequence of 6 bases. From the cysteine through the phenylalanine, the CDR3 covers 13 amino acids. Solely the CDR3 DNA is kept, with 39 bases framed from the first base. The rearrangement joined TRBV19 to TRBJ1-1, with no D gene named confidently. This clonotype was obtained from a human donor in good health. Sample: blood. CDR3 sequence: CASSIGWDTEAFF. The DNA sequence reads TGTGCCAGTAGTATAGGGTGGGACACTGAAGCTTTCTTT.